Presented here are 8 T cell receptor beta chains from one specimen sequenced in a study of T-cell memory formation after mild COVID-19 (dated by TCRdb to the early 2020s). Library method: 5' RACE. The sample was run on an Illumina NovaSeq 6000. The public reads were reanalyzed by TCRdb: fastp trimming at Q25, MiXCR alignment, in-frame beta chains only. Each entry merges the rows of one CDR3 protein and shows their most common DNA and genes. This sample lists a few hundred thousand distinct CDR3 sequences; about 22% were detected once. Roughly 8.1% of the sample goes to the ten largest clones. The specimen sequenced was PBMCs or a T cell subset sorted from them (not recorded which). The receptors were gathered from an adult woman who had mild COVID-19 (a few samples of this study predate the infection). The sample titles of this study are shuffled in the database, so cell type and time point are left out; the donor was told from shared clones.

This clonotype was recorded many times. The chain has TRBV18 and TRBJ2-3; maybe TRBD1 (5 bases). In germline, CDR1 is KGHSH, CDR2 LQKENI. There are 12 residues in the CDR3. V lost 8 bases, J lost 3 bases, and 9 bases lay in between. The CDR3 loop is CASSPGTDTQYF. The CDR3 DNA is TGTGCCAGCAGCCCAGGGACAGATACGCAGTATTTT.

This clonotype was counted a few times. V gene TRBV15 combines with J gene TRBJ2-7, with 8 bases identical to TRBD1. V trimming: 3 bases; J trimming: 2 bases; junction bases outside the gene matches: 6. This CDR3 contains 15 residues. The germline V gene has CDR1 LNHNV and CDR2 YYDKDF (reference sequence). In DNA form, the CDR3 reads TGTGCCACCAGCAGTCCGGGACAGGTAACCTACGAGCAGTACTTC. Translation gives CATSSPGQVTYEQYF.

This clonotype was counted a few times. The germline gene is not matched at one end of the junction; a read error may be the cause. The chain couples TRBV27 to TRBJ2-7; TRBD2 matches at 7 bases. Germline CDR1 is MNHEY and CDR2 is SMNVEV (reference sequence). This CDR3 spans 14 amino acids. The CDR3, as DNA: TGTGCCAGCGCTGCGACTAGCTTCTCCCACGAGCAGTACTTC. This sequence encodes CASAATSFSHEQYF.

The gene calls are TRBV28 and TRBJ2-7, with D unclear. The germline V gene has CDR1 MDHEN and CDR2 SYDVKM. The germline V and J ends were trimmed by 8 bases and 1 base, with 15 bases remaining between them. This CDR3 spans 14 amino acids. The DNA of the CDR3 is TGTGCCAGCCACCAACACCCCCCATCCTACGAGCAGTACTTC. This gives the protein CASHQHPPSYEQYF. Supplemented by reference TRBV28 and TRBJ2-7, the full variable domain reads DVKVTQSSRYLVKRTGEKVFLECVQDMDHENMFWYRQDPGLGLRLIYFSYDVKMKEKGDIPEGYSVSREKKERFSLILESASTNQTSMYLCASHQHPPSYEQYFGPGTRLTVT.

The table lists this clonotype with many counts. An end of the junction differs from the germline gene, which may be a read error. The chain joins TRBV5-1 to TRBJ2-7; the match to TRBD1 covers 8 bases. This CDR3 spans 12 amino acids. Germline-derived CDR1 and CDR2 are SGHRS and YFSETQ. The CDR3 region is CASSLTGGEQYF. The CDR3 coding sequence is TGTGCCAGCAGCCTAACAGGGGGCGAGCAGTACTTC.

The rearrangement links TRBV4-2 to TRBJ1-1, with 10 nucleotides matching TRBD1. Germline values: CDR1 LGHNA, CDR2 YNFKEQ. The CDR3 covers 16 residues. The trim removed 0 bases at V and 6 bases at J, leaving 7 bases unmatched. The DNA of the CDR3 is TGTGCCAGCAGCCAAGATCAAGGGGACAGGGGCCCTGAAGCTTTCTTT. Translating gives CASSQDQGDRGPEAFF.

The V and J genes are TRBV7-9 and TRBJ2-2, with 12 positions matching TRBD2. The germline V gene has CDR1 SEHNR and CDR2 FQNEAQ (reference sequence). The junction had 6 bases not matched to a gene; V was cut back by 6 bases and J by 1 base. The CDR3 totals 17 residues. CDR3 sequence: CASRGPTSGRNTGELFF. CDR3 DNA: TGTGCCAGCAGGGGCCCGACTAGCGGGAGGAACACCGGGGAGCTGTTTTTT.

This clonotype has more than one count but fewer than ten. V gene TRBV4-2 combines with J gene TRBJ2-2; TRBD2 matches at 7 bases. The CDR3 is 14 residues long. With V trimmed by 6 bases and J by 6 bases, 7 bases remained unmatched. Germline V gene sequence: CDR1 LGHNA, CDR2 YNFKEQ. DNA for the CDR3: TGTGCCAGCAGTTACGGACTAGTGGCCGGGGAGCTGTTTTTT. Its protein product is CASSYGLVAGELFF.